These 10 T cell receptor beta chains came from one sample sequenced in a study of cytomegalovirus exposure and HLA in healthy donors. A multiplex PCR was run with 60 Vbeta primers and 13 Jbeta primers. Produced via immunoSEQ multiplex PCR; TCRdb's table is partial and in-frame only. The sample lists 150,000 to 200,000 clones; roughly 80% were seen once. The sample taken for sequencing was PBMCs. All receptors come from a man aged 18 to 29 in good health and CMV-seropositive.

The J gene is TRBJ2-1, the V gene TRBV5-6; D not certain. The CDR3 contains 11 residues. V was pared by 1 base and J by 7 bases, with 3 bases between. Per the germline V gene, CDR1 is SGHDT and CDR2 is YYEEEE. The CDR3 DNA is TGTGCCAGCAGCTTGCAGAATGAGCAGTTCTTC. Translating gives CASSLQNEQFF.

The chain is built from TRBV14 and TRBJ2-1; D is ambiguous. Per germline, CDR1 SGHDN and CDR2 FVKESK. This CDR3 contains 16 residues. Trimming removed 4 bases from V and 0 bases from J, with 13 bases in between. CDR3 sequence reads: CASSPTWSSSYNEQFF. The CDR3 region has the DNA TGTGCCAGCAGCCCAACTTGGTCTAGCTCCTACAATGAGCAGTTCTTC. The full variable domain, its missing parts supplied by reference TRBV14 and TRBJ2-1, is EAGVTQFPSHSVIEKGQTVTLRCDPISGHDNLYWYRRVMGKEIKFLLHFVKESKQDESGMPNNRFLAERTGGTYSTLKVQPAELEDSGVYFCASSPTWSSSYNEQFFGPGTRLTVL.

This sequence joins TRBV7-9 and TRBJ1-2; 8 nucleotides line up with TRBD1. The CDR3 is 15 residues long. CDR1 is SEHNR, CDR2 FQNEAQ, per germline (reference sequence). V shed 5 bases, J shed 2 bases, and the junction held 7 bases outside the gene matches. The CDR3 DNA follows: TGTGCCAGCAGCGCGGACAGGGATGCGAACTATGGCTACACCTTC. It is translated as CASSADRDANYGYTF.

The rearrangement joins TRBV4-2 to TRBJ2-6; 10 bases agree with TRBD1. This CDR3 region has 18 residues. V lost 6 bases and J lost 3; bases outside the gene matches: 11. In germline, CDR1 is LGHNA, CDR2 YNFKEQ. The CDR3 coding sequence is TGTGCCAGCAGACGGACCGGGACAGGGGTCGGTGGGGCCAACGTCCTGACTTTC. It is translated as CASRRTGTGVGGANVLTF.

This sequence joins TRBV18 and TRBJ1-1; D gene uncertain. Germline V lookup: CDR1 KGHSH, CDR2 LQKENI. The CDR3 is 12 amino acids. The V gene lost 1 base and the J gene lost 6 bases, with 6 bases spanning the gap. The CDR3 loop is CASSPRSAEAFF. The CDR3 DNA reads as TGTGCCAGCTCACCACGGTCGGCTGAAGCTTTCTTT.

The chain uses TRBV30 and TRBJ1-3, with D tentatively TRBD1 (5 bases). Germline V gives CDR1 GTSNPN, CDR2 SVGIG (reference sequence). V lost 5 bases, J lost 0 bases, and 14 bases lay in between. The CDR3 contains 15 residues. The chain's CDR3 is CAWAWGTNSGNTIYF. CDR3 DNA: TGTGCCTGGGCCTGGGGGACTAACTCTGGAAACACCATATATTTT.

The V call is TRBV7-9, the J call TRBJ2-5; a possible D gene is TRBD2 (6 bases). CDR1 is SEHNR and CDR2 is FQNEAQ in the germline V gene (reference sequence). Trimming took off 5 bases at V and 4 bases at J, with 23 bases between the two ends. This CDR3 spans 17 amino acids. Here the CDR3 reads CASSPRSVGGGGETQYF. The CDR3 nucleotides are TGTGCCAGCAGCCCCCGGAGCGTGGGAGGAGGAGGAGAGACCCAGTACTTC.

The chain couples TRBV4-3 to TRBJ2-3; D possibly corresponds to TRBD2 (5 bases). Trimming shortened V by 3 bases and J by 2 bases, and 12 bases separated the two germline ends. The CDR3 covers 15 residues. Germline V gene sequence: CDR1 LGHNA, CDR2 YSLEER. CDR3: CASSQRRTSTDTQYF. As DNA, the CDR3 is TGCGCCAGCAGCCAGAGGCGGACTTCCACAGATACGCAGTATTTT.

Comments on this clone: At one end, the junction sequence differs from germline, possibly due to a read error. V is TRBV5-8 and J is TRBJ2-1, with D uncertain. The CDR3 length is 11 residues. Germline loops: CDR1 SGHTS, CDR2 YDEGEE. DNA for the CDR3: TGTGCCAGCAGCTCCTTCAATGAGCAGTTCTTC. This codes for CASSSFNEQFF.

This chain's CDR3 is CASSRGLGLGNEQFF. CDR3 DNA sequence: TGTGCCAGCAGCCGCGGACTAGGCTTGGGTAATGAGCAGTTCTTC. This chain connects TRBV7-9 to TRBJ2-1, with 7 nucleotides matching TRBD2. Germline V gene lookup returns CDR1 SEHNR and CDR2 FQNEAQ (reference sequence). CDR3 length: 15 amino acids. J lost 7 bases, V lost 5 bases, and 11 bases had no gene match.